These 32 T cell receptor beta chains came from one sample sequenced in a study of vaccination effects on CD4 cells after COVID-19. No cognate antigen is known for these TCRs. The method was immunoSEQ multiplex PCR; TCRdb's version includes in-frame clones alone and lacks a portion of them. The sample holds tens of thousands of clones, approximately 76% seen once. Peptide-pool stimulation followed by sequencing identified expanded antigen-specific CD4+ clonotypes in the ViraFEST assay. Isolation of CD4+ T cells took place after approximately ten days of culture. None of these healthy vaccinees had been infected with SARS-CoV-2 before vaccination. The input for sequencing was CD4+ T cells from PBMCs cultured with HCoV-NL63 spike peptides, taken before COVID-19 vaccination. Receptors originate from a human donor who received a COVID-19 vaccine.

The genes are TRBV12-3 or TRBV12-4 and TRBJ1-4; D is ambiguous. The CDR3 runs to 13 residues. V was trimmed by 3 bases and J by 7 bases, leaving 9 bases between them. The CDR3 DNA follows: TGTGCCAGCAGTTTCTTAGATGGTGAAAAACTGTTTTTT. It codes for CASSFLDGEKLFF.

DNA of the CDR3: TGTGCCAGCAGCGTAGTGTTGAGCGGGGGCACAGATACGCAGTATTTT. This translates into CASSVVLSGGTDTQYF. The rearrangement joins TRBV9 to TRBJ2-3; 7 bases are shared with TRBD2. This CDR3 has 16 amino acids. Germline V CDR1 and CDR2: SGDLS, YYNGEE. The ends lost 0 bases at V and 1 base at J; junction bases unmatched: 5.

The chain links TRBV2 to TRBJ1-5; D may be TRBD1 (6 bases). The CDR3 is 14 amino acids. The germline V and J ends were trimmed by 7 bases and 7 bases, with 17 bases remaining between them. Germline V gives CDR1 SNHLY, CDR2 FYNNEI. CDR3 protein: CASTGTGPRQPQHF. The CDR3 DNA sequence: TGTGCCAGCACTGGTACAGGGCCGCGACAGCCCCAGCATTTT.

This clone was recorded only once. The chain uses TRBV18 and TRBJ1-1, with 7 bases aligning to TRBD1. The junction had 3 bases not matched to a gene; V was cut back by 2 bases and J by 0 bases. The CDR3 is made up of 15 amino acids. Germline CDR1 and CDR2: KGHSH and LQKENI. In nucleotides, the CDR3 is TGTGCCAGCTCACCAGTGACAGGGTTGAACACTGAAGCTTTCTTT. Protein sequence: CASSPVTGLNTEAFF.

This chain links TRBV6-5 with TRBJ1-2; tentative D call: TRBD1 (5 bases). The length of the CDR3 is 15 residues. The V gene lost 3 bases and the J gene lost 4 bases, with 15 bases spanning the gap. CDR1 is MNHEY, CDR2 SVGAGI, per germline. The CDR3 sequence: CASSYSGGVGYGYTF. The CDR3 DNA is TGTGCCAGCAGTTATTCGGGGGGAGTGGGCTATGGCTACACCTTC.

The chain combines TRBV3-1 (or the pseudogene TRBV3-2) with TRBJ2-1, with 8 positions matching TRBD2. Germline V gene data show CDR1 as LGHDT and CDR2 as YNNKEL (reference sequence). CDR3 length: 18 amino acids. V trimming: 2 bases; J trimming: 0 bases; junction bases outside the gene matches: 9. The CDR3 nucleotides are TGTGCCAGCAGCCAAAAGAGGCGGGGGGCCAGCTCCTACAATGAGCAGTTCTTC. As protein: CASSQKRRGASSYNEQFF.

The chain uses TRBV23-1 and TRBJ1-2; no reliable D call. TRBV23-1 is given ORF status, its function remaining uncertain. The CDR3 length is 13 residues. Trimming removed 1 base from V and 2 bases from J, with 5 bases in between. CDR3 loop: CASSQLGNYGYTF. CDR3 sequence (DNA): TGCGCCAGCAGTCAATTAGGGAACTATGGCTACACCTTC.

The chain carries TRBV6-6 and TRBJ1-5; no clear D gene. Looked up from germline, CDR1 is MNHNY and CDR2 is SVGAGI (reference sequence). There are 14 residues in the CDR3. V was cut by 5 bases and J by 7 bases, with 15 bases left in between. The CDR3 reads CASSPIGRRQPQHF. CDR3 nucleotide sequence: TGTGCCAGCAGTCCCATCGGTCGTCGGCAGCCCCAGCATTTT.

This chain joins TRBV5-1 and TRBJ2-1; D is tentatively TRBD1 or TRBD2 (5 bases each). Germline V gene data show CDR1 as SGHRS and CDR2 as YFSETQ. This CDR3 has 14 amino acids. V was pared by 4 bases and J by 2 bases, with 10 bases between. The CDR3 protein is CASSVVGPYNEQFF. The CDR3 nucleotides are TGCGCCAGCAGCGTGGTGGGACCCTACAATGAGCAGTTCTTC.

CDR3 region: CATSDIGLSTQYF. CDR3 DNA sequence: TGTGCCACCAGTGATATAGGACTGAGTACGCAGTATTTT. V gene TRBV24-1 combines with J gene TRBJ2-3; maybe TRBD2 (5 bases). Looked up from germline, CDR1 is KGHDR and CDR2 is SFDVKD. This CDR3 comprises 13 residues. V lost 3 bases and J lost 8, with 11 bases in between.

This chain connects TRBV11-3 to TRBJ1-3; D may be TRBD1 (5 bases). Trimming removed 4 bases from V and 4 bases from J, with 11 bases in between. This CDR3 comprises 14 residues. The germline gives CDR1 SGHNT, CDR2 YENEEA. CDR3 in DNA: TGTGCCAGCAGCTCCGGGACGGGAGGAAACACCATATATTTT. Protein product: CASSSGTGGNTIYF.

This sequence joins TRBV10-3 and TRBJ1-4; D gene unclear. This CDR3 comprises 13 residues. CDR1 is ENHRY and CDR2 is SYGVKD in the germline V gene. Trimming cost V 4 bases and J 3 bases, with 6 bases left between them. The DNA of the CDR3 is TGTGCCATCAGTGGAGGGTCTAATGAAAAACTGTTTTTT. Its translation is CAISGGSNEKLFF.

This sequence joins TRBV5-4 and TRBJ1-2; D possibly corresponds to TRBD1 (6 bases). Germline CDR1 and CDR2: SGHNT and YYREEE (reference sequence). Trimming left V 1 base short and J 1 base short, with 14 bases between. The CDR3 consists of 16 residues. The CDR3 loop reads CASSLRAGEGNYGYTF. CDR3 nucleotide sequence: TGTGCCAGCAGCTTGAGGGCAGGGGAGGGTAACTATGGCTACACCTTC.

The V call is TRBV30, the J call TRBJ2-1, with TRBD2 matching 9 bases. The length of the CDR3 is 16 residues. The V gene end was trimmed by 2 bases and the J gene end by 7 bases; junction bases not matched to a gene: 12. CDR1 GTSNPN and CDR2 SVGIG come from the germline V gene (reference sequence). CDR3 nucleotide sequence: TGTGCCTGGAGTCCAAGAGGCGGGGGGGCAGGAAATGAGCAGTTCTTC. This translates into CAWSPRGGGAGNEQFF.

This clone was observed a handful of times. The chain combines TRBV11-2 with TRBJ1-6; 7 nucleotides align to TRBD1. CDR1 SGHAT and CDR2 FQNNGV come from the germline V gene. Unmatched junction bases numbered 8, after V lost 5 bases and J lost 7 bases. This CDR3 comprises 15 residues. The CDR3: CASSPPWDRNSPLHF. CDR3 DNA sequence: TGTGCCAGCAGCCCACCCTGGGACAGAAATTCACCCCTCCACTTT. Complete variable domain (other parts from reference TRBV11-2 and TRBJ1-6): EAGVAQSPRYKIIEKRQSVAFWCNPISGHATLYWYQQILGQGPKLLIQFQNNGVVDDSQLPKDRFSAERLKGVDSTLKIQPAKLEDSAVYLCASSPPWDRNSPLHFGNGTRLTVT.

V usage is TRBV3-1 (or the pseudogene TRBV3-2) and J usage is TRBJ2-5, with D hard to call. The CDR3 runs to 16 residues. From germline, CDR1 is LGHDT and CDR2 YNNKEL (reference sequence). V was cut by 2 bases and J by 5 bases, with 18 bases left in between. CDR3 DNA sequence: TGTGCCAGCAGCCAACCTCGATCACCCCCAAGGGAGACCCAGTACTTC. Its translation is CASSQPRSPPRETQYF.

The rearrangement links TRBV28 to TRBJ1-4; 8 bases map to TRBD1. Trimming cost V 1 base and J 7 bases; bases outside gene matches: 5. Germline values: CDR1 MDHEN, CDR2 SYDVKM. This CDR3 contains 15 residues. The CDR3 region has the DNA TGTGCCAGCAGTTTATCTGGGACAGGTTTTGAAAAACTGTTTTTT. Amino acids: CASSLSGTGFEKLFF. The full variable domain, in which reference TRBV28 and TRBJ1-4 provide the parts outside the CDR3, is DVKVTQSSRYLVKRTGEKVFLECVQDMDHENMFWYRQDPGLGLRLIYFSYDVKMKEKGDIPEGYSVSREKKERFSLILESASTNQTSMYLCASSLSGTGFEKLFFGSGTQLSVL.

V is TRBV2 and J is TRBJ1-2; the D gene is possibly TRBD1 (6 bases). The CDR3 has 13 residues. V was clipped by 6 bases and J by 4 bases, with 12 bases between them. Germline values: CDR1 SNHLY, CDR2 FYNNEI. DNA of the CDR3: TGTGCCAGCAGCAACAGGGAATCCTATGGCTACACCTTC. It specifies CASSNRESYGYTF.

The DNA for the CDR3 is TGTGCCAGCTCTCTGAGTACCAGTGGGGAGACCCAGTACTTC. Its protein is CASSLSTSGETQYF. The chain is built from TRBV18 and TRBJ2-5; D is unresolved. The CDR3 is 14 amino acids. The V gene's germline CDR1 is KGHSH and CDR2 LQKENI. V dropped 6 bases and J dropped 5 bases, with 16 bases sitting between them.

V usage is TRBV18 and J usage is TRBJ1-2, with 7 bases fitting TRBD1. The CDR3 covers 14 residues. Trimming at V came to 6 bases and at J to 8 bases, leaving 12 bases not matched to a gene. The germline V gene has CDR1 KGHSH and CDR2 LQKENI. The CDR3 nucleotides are TGTGCCAGCTCCCAAGACAGGGCAGGTTGGGGCTACACCTTC. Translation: CASSQDRAGWGYTF.

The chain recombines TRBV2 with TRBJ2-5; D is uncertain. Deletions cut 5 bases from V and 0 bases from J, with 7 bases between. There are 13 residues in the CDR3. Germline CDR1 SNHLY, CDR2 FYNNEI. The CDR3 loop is CASSRENQETQYF. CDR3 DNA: TGTGCCAGCAGTCGTGAGAACCAAGAGACCCAGTACTTC.

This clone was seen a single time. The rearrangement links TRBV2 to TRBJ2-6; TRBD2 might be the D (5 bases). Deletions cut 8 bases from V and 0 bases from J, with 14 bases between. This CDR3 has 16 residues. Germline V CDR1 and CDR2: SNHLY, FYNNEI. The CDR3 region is CASRPLGNSGANVLTF. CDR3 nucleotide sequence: TGTGCCAGCCGGCCCCTCGGGAACTCTGGGGCCAACGTCCTGACTTTC.

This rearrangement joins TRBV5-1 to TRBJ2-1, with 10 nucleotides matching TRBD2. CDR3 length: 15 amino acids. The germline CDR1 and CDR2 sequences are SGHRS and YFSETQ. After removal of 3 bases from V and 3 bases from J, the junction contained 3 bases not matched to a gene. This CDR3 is CASSSGTSDYNEQFF. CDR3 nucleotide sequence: TGCGCCAGCAGCTCAGGGACTAGCGACTACAATGAGCAGTTCTTC. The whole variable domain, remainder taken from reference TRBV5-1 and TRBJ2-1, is KAGVTQTPRYLIKTRGQQVTLSCSPISGHRSVSWYQQTPGQGLQFLFEYFSETQRNKGNFPGRFSGRQFSNSRSEMNVSTLELGDSALYLCASSSGTSDYNEQFFGPGTRLTVL.

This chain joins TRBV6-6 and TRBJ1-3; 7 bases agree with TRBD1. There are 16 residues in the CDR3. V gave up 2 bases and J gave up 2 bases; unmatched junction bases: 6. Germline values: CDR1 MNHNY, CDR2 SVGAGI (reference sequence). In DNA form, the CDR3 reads TGTGCCAGCAGTTACGATAAGGGGGCAGCTGGAAACACCATATATTTT. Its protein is CASSYDKGAAGNTIYF.

The CDR3 DNA follows: TGTGCCAGCAGCCTAGGAGAGGGTGAGCAGTACGTC. Amino acid sequence: CASSLGEGEQYV. The chain is built from TRBV9 and TRBJ2-7, with D perhaps TRBD2 (5 bases). CDR1 and CDR2 from the germline V gene are SGDLS and YYNGEE. V gave up 4 bases and J gave up 7 bases, with 12 bases separating them. This CDR3 region has 12 residues.

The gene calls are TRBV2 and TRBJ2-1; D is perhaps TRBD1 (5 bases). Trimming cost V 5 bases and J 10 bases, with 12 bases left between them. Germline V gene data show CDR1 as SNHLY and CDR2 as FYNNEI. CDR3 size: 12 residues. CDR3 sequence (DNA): TGTGCCAGCAGTAAACAGGATAGCGAGCAGTTCTTC. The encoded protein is CASSKQDSEQFF.

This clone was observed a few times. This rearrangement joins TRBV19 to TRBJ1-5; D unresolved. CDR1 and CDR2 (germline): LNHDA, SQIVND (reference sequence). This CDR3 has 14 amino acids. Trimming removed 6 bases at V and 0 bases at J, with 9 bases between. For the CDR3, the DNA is TGTGCCAGTAGCTGGAAGGATAGCAATCAGCCCCAGCATTTT. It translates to CASSWKDSNQPQHF. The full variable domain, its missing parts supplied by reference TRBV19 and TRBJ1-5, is DGGITQSPKYLFRKEGQNVTLSCEQNLNHDAMYWYRQDPGQGLRLIYYSQIVNDFQKGDIAEGYSVSREKKESFPLTVTSAQKNPTAFYLCASSWKDSNQPQHFGDGTRLSIL.

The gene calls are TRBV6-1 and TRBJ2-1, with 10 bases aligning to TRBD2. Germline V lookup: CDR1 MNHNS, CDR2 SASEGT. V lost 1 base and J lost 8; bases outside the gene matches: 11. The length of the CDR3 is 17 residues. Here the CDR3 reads CASSEGAVAGGGDEQFF. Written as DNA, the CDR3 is TGTGCCAGCAGTGAAGGCGCGGTAGCGGGGGGAGGTGATGAGCAGTTCTTC.

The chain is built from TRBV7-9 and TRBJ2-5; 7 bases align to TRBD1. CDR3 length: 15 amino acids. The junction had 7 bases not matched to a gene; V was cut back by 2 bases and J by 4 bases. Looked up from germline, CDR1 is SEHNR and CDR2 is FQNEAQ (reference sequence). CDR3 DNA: TGTGCCAGCAGCTTATTTCAGGGGGTGAGAGAGACCCAGTACTTC. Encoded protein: CASSLFQGVRETQYF.

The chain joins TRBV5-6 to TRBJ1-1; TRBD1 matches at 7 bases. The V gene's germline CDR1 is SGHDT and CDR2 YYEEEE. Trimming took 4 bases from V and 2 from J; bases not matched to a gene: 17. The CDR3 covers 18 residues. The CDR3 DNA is TGTGCCAGCAGCCGACGGTGGCCCTTGTCAGGGGGAAACACTGAAGCTTTCTTT. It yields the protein CASSRRWPLSGGNTEAFF.

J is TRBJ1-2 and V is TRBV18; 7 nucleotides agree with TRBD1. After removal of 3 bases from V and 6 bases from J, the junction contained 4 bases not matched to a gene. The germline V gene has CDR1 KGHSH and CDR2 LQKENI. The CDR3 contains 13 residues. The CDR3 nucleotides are TGTGCCAGCTCACCCGACAGGGCCCATGGCTACACCTTC. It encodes CASSPDRAHGYTF.

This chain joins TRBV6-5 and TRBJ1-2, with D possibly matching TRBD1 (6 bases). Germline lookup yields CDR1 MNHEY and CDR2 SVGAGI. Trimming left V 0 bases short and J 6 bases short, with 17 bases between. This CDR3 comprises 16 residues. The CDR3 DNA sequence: TGTGCCAGCAGTTACTCGCCCCAGGGGTCTAATCATGGCTACACCTTC. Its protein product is CASSYSPQGSNHGYTF.